This T cell receptor (beta chain) is drawn from a study of cytomegalovirus exposure and HLA in healthy donors. Study-wide points: A previous analysis found most TCR beta V segments productive roughly 87% or roughly 30% of the time. TCR beta chains numbering more than 150 were designated cytomegalovirus-associated. In a later analysis, TCR beta V- and J-gene trimming showed a link to a missense DCLRE1C variant.

For this clone: Its antigen is unidentified.

V was clipped by 5 bases and J by 3 bases; unmatched bases: 7. From germline, CDR1 is SGHDN and CDR2 FVKESK. The CDR3 is made up of 15 amino acids. Primers for the PCR totalled 60 Vbeta and 13 Jbeta. Some clones are missing from TCRdb's copy, which holds only in-frame ones; the method was immunoSEQ multiplex PCR. This sample yields fewer than 200,000 clones, of which 80% to 85% are seen a single time; about 1.6% belongs to the top ten. The sequence was collected from a man aged 50 to 59 in good health and CMV-seronegative. Sequenced input: PBMCs. This chain uses TRBV14 with TRBJ1-1; 9 bases fit TRBD1. The CDR3 bases are TGTGCCAGCAGCGACAGGGGGATGCTGGACACTGAAGCTTTCTTT. Translating it yields CASSDRGMLDTEAFF.